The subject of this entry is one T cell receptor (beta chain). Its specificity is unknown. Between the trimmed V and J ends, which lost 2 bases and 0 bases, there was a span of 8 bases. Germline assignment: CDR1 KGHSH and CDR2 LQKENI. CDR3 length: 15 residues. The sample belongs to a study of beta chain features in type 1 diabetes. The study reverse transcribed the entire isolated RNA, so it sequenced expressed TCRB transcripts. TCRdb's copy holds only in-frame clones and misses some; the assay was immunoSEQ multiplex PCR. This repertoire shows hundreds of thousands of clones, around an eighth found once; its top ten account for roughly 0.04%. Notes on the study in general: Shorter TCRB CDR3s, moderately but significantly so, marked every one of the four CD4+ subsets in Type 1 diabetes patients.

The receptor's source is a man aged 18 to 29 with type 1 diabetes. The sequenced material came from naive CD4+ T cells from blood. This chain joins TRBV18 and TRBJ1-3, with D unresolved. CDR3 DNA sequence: TGTGCCAGCTCACCAGTCGACTTCTCTGGAAACACCATATATTTT. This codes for CASSPVDFSGNTIYF.